The clone carrying this T cell receptor (beta chain) was seen at least ten times. The data were taken from a study of T cell responses to AZD1222 COVID-19 vaccine. Profiling relied on immunoSEQ multiplex PCR, and the TCRdb table lists in-frame clones only, not all of them. The sample carries fewer than 120,000 clones, roughly 89% recorded once. The clonotype originates from an adult who received the AZD1222 COVID-19 vaccine. The sequenced sample was peripheral blood, obtained 28 days after the second AZD1222 dose.

The CDR3, as DNA: TGTGCCAGCAGCTTAGGAGGGTCGCCCTACAATGAGCAGTTCTTC. As protein: CASSLGGSPYNEQFF. The V call is TRBV11-3, the J call TRBJ2-1; TRBD2 is a possible D gene (5 bases). The CDR3 spans 15 residues. The V end lost 1 base, the J end lost 2 bases, and 9 bases lay between the germline ends. Per the germline V gene, CDR1 is SGHNT and CDR2 is YENEEA.